The entry below gives a single T cell receptor (beta chain) sequence along with its context. Germline V CDR1 and CDR2: MGHRA, YSYEKL. The CDR3 is 14 residues long. J lost 3 bases, V lost 1 base, and 1 base had no gene match. These data belong to a study of identifying expanded T cells in peripheral blood. Generated by immunoSEQ multiplex PCR, the TCRdb table keeps only in-frame clones and is missing some. The sample shows 85,000 to 100,000 clones, roughly 88% of them seen only once. This TCR came from a person aged 18-70 years in good health. The chain employs TRBV4-1 and TRBJ2-7; 9 bases match TRBD1. What was sequenced was blood. CDR3 protein: CASSQGDRVYEQYF. The CDR3, as DNA: TGCGCCAGCAGCCAAGGGGACAGGGTCTACGAGCAGTACTTC.